These 7 T cell receptor beta chains came from one sample sequenced in a study of blood T cell repertoires in COVID-19. The table came from immunoSEQ multiplex PCR; TCRdb's copy has only in-frame clones and leaves some out. Counted here are under 45,000 clones, roughly 85% occurring once; the ten biggest clones make up approximately 4.3%. Input material: peripheral blood. These receptors were obtained from a man in his 60s with acute or convalescent COVID-19.

The chain joins TRBV6-5 to TRBJ1-2; D possibly corresponds to TRBD1 (5 bases). V was trimmed by 2 bases and J by 4 bases, leaving 8 bases between them. The CDR3 covers 13 residues. Germline CDR1 MNHEY, CDR2 SVGAGI. The CDR3 protein is CASSYGTLYGYTF. Here the CDR3 DNA reads TGTGCCAGCAGTTACGGGACTCTCTATGGCTACACCTTC.

This clone has only one observation. CDR3 nucleotide sequence: TGCGCCAGCAGCCCACTAGCGGGGGGGTACAATGAGCAGTTCTTC. Protein: CASSPLAGGYNEQFF. This chain uses TRBV10-1 with TRBJ2-1, with 13 nucleotides matching TRBD2. The CDR3 has 15 amino acids. Losses at the gene ends were 6 bases for V and 4 bases for J; bases not matched to a gene: 3. Germline V gives CDR1 WNHNN, CDR2 SYGVQD (reference sequence).

J is TRBJ2-2 and V is TRBV3-1 (or the pseudogene TRBV3-2); D gene uncertain. The CDR3 totals 11 residues. From germline, CDR1 is LGHDT and CDR2 YNNKEL (reference sequence). Trimming removed 6 bases from V and 6 bases from J, with 5 bases in between. The CDR3 DNA sequence: TGTGCCAGCAGTTCGGCCGGGGAGCTGTTTTTT. Protein sequence: CASSSAGELFF.

This CDR3 reads CASSEAFRSNNEQFF. CDR3 DNA sequence: TGTGCCAGCAGTGAAGCCTTTCGTAGTAACAATGAGCAGTTCTTC. This rearrangement joins TRBV2 to TRBJ2-1; D remains ambiguous. The CDR3 is 15 residues long. Looked up from germline, CDR1 is SNHLY and CDR2 is FYNNEI. V was pared by 0 bases and J by 5 bases, with 11 bases between.

The gene calls are TRBV12-3 or TRBV12-4 and TRBJ1-2, with no clear D. The CDR3 has 12 residues. V gave up 5 bases and J gave up 8 bases, with 12 bases separating them. Here the CDR3 reads CASSPLYAGYTF. For the CDR3, the DNA is TGTGCCAGCAGTCCCCTCTACGCGGGCTACACCTTC.

This chain connects TRBV4-3 to TRBJ1-2; 8 bases fit TRBD1. The CDR3 sequence is 15 residues long. CDR1 and CDR2 from the germline V gene are LGHNA and YSLEER. V lost 1 base to trimming and J lost 6 bases; unmatched junction nucleotides: 7. The CDR3 spells CASSQVGQGLNGYTF. The DNA of the CDR3 is TGCGCCAGCAGCCAAGTCGGACAGGGCCTAAATGGCTACACCTTC.

This chain links TRBV9 with TRBJ1-6; 10 nucleotides match TRBD1. This CDR3 comprises 16 residues. CDR1 SGDLS and CDR2 YYNGEE come from the germline V gene. The V and J ends lost 0 bases and 10 bases, in that order; junction bases with no gene match: 7. CDR3 region: CASSVGGTGVQSPLHF. CDR3 bases: TGTGCCAGCAGCGTAGGTGGGACAGGGGTCCAGTCACCCCTCCACTTT.